One and the same sample provided the 20 T cell receptor beta chains below, sequenced in a study of identical twins. TCRdb itself ran the 5' RACE reads through MiXCR, one entry per CDR3 protein. There are fewer than 250,000 distinct CDR3 sequences in the sample; approximately 7.8% occur only once, and under 7% lies in the top ten. This sample also belongs to another study, concerning yellow fever vaccine responses in identical twins.

Sequencing used CD8+ T cells sorted from blood. Receptor source: a woman younger than 30 in good health.

This chain joins TRBV2 and TRBJ2-7, with unresolved D. This CDR3 contains 14 residues. The germline CDR1 and CDR2 sequences are SNHLY and FYNNEI. Trimming shortened V by 2 bases and J by 2 bases, and 10 bases separated the two germline ends. In DNA, the CDR3 is TGTGCCAGCAGTGAATTCGCTAGAACCTACGAGCAGTACTTC. Its translation is CASSEFARTYEQYF. The variable domain in full, with the rest retrieved from reference TRBV2 and TRBJ2-7, is EPEVTQTPSHQVTQMGQEVILRCVPISNHLYFYWYRQILGQKVEFLVSFYNNEISEKSEIFDDQFSVERPDGSNFTLKIRSTKLEDSAMYFCASSEFARTYEQYFGPGTRLTVT.

This clonotype was counted at least ten times. The V gene is TRBV7-2, the J gene TRBJ2-2, with 10 positions matching TRBD2. The CDR3 spans 15 residues. CDR1 is SGHTA and CDR2 is FQGNSA in the germline V gene. V shed 4 bases, J shed 7 bases, and the junction held 6 bases outside the gene matches. CDR3 sequence: CASSSGTSAGGELFF. In DNA form, the CDR3 reads TGTGCCAGCAGCTCCGGGACTAGCGCTGGCGGGGAGCTGTTTTTT.

This clonotype was counted a few times. The genes are TRBV15 and TRBJ2-7; D is uncertain. Trimming took off 5 bases at V and 2 bases at J, with 13 bases between the two ends. The CDR3 consists of 14 residues. Germline CDR1 reads LNHNV; CDR2 reads YYDKDF (reference sequence). The CDR3 region has the DNA TGTGCCACCAGCCCCTCGACCAGCGCCTACGAGCAGTACGTC. Protein sequence: CATSPSTSAYEQYV.

This clonotype was found a few times. The chain recombines TRBV28 with TRBJ2-1; 9 nucleotides align to TRBD1. The CDR3 runs 18 residues. CDR1 is MDHEN, CDR2 SYDVKM, per germline. J was trimmed by 1 base and V by 5 bases; bases with no gene match: 12. CDR3 DNA sequence: TGTGCCAGCAGTGTGAGGGGACAGGGAGCTTTGTCCTACAATGAGCAGTTCTTC. It is translated as CASSVRGQGALSYNEQFF.

This clonotype was detected ten times or more. This sequence joins TRBV12-3 or TRBV12-4 and TRBJ2-7, with TRBD2 matching over 7 bases. The ends lost 0 bases at V and 3 bases at J; junction bases unmatched: 2. This CDR3 is 14 amino acids long. The CDR3 DNA is TGTGCCAGCAGTTTAGCGGGAGGGCTCTACGAGCAGTACTTC. This translates into CASSLAGGLYEQYF.

This clonotype was seen repeatedly, ten times or more. DNA of the CDR3: TGTGCCAGCAGCCAGCCGACCGATGAGCAGTTCTTC. Its translation is CASSQPTDEQFF. The chain has TRBV16 and TRBJ2-1; D ambiguous. Trimming stripped 3 bases from V and 8 bases from J, with 8 bases between. The CDR3 is 12 residues long. The germline V gene encodes CDR1 KGHSY and CDR2 FQNENV.

This clonotype was found a few times. V is TRBV12-3 or TRBV12-4 and J is TRBJ1-2; maybe TRBD1 (5 bases). The CDR3 sequence is 14 residues long. V was clipped by 3 bases and J by 6 bases, with 14 bases between them. The CDR3, as DNA: TGTGCCAGCAGTTTGACACACGGGGGACATGGCTACACCTTC. Its translation is CASSLTHGGHGYTF.

This clonotype was recorded a few times. J is TRBJ2-1 and V is TRBV24-1, with D perhaps TRBD2 (6 bases). The CDR3 spans 19 residues. Germline V gene sequence: CDR1 KGHDR, CDR2 SFDVKD. V lost 3 bases to trimming and J lost 4 bases, with 24 bases between them. CDR3 nucleotides: TGTGCCACCAGTGATATCCCTCTCGGGGGTACCCTCGGATACAATGAGCAGTTCTTC. Translating it yields CATSDIPLGGTLGYNEQFF.

V and J are TRBV28 and TRBJ2-7, with D maybe TRBD1 (6 bases). The CDR3 length is 15 residues. V gave up 6 bases and J gave up 2 bases, with 17 bases separating them. CDR1 and CDR2 (germline): MDHEN, SYDVKM. The CDR3 spells CASSSLDRNPYEQYV. DNA for the CDR3: TGTGCCAGCAGCTCCCTGGACAGAAATCCCTACGAGCAGTACGTC.

This clonotype was seen only a few times. V gene TRBV4-1 combines with J gene TRBJ1-5, with D possibly being TRBD1 (5 bases). CDR3 length: 15 amino acids. Between the trimmed V and J ends, which lost 3 bases and 1 base, there was a span of 10 bases. Germline-derived CDR1 and CDR2 are MGHRA and YSYEKL. The CDR3 is CASSHERQSNQPQHF. Written as DNA, the CDR3 is TGCGCCAGCAGCCACGAACGACAGAGCAATCAGCCCCAGCATTTT.

A few counts support this clonotype. The chain carries TRBV24-1 and TRBJ2-1, with TRBD1 matching over 7 bases. Germline V lookup: CDR1 KGHDR, CDR2 SFDVKD. Trimming removed 3 bases from V and 8 bases from J; junction bases left unmatched: 6. The CDR3 has 14 amino acids. The DNA for the CDR3 is TGTGCCACCAGTGATCCTGACAGGGACGATGAGCAGTTCTTC. This gives the protein CATSDPDRDDEQFF.

The V call is TRBV2, the J call TRBJ2-5, with 14 bases lining up with TRBD2. The CDR3 is made up of 18 amino acids. Looked up from germline, CDR1 is SNHLY and CDR2 is FYNNEI. V gave up 2 bases and J gave up 2 bases; unmatched junction bases: 7. The CDR3 reads CASSESGTSGRGQETQYF. DNA of the CDR3: TGTGCCAGCAGTGAAAGTGGGACTAGCGGGAGAGGGCAAGAGACCCAGTACTTC.

This clonotype was counted many times. This chain connects TRBV7-6 to TRBJ2-3, with D unresolved. Germline V lookup: CDR1 SGHVS, CDR2 FNYEAQ. Trimming removed 2 bases at V and 4 bases at J, with 4 bases between. The CDR3 is 12 amino acids. CDR3 coding DNA: TGTGCCAGCAGCTTAAAACCAGATACGCAGTATTTT. This codes for CASSLKPDTQYF.

In its sample, this clonotype was seen a few times. The V and J genes are TRBV2 and TRBJ2-2; D is ambiguous. The CDR3 is 15 residues long. CDR1 SNHLY and CDR2 FYNNEI come from the germline V gene. Trimming removed 1 base at V and 2 bases at J, with 8 bases between. CDR3 loop: CASSEGRSNTGELFF. The CDR3 nucleotides read TGTGCCAGCAGTGAAGGCCGCAGTAACACCGGGGAGCTGTTTTTT.

The rearrangement joins TRBV6-2 or TRBV6-3 to TRBJ2-7; perhaps TRBD2 as D (5 bases). Germline CDR1 and CDR2: MNHEY and SVGEGT. The CDR3 contains 11 residues. V lost 8 bases and J 4 bases, leaving 9 bases between the germline ends. In DNA form, the CDR3 reads TGTGCCAGCTCGCGGGCTTACGAGCAGTACGTC. Protein sequence: CASSRAYEQYV.

The chain recombines TRBV2 with TRBJ2-1; 13 positions agree with TRBD2. The CDR3 contains 16 residues. Germline lookup yields CDR1 SNHLY and CDR2 FYNNEI. The trim removed 9 bases at V and 6 bases at J, leaving 11 bases unmatched. The CDR3 region has the DNA TGTGCCAGACCAGTGGGGGGACTAGCGGGGAGCAATGAGCAGTTCTTC. Encoded protein: CARPVGGLAGSNEQFF. Based on the CDR3 plus reference TRBV2 and TRBJ2-1, the full variable domain is EPEVTQTPSHQVTQMGQEVILRCVPISNHLYFYWYRQILGQKVEFLVSFYNNEISEKSEIFDDQFSVERPDGSNFTLKIRSTKLEDSAMYFCARPVGGLAGSNEQFFGPGTRLTVL.

This clonotype has at least ten counts. This chain links TRBV7-2 with TRBJ2-3; D possibly corresponds to TRBD1 (6 bases). Germline V gives CDR1 SGHTA, CDR2 FQGNSA. There are 14 residues in the CDR3. Deletions cut 1 base from V and 8 bases from J, with 13 bases between. CDR3 sequence (DNA): TGTGCCAGCAGCTTAGTACAGGGACCGGCTACGCAGTATTTT. This translates into CASSLVQGPATQYF.

V is TRBV27 and J is TRBJ1-1, with D possibly matching TRBD1 (5 bases). Trimming cost V 5 bases and J 1 base, with 17 bases left between them. CDR1 is MNHEY and CDR2 is SMNVEV in the germline V gene (reference sequence). This CDR3 comprises 16 residues. The CDR3: CASSPSAGDANTEAFF. The CDR3 DNA follows: TGTGCCAGCAGTCCTTCCGCGGGGGACGCGAACACTGAAGCTTTCTTT.

This clonotype was seen at least ten times. The J gene is TRBJ2-3, the V gene TRBV28; 12 nucleotides align to TRBD2. The ends lost 8 bases at V and 2 bases at J; junction bases unmatched: 17. The CDR3 is 19 amino acids. Per germline, CDR1 MDHEN and CDR2 SYDVKM. The CDR3 here is CASRGASGGALRNTDTQYF. The CDR3 nucleotides read TGTGCCAGCCGTGGTGCTAGCGGGGGGGCCCTTCGGAACACAGATACGCAGTATTTT.

This clonotype was detected only a few times. The chain employs TRBV12-3 or TRBV12-4 and TRBJ2-2; perhaps TRBD2 as D (5 bases). This CDR3 has 19 amino acids. Trimming took off 4 bases at V and 4 bases at J, with 25 bases between the two ends. The CDR3 loop reads CASSSRERGLQRSTGELFF. The CDR3 region has the DNA TGTGCCAGCAGTTCGAGGGAACGGGGTCTGCAAAGGAGCACCGGGGAGCTGTTTTTT.